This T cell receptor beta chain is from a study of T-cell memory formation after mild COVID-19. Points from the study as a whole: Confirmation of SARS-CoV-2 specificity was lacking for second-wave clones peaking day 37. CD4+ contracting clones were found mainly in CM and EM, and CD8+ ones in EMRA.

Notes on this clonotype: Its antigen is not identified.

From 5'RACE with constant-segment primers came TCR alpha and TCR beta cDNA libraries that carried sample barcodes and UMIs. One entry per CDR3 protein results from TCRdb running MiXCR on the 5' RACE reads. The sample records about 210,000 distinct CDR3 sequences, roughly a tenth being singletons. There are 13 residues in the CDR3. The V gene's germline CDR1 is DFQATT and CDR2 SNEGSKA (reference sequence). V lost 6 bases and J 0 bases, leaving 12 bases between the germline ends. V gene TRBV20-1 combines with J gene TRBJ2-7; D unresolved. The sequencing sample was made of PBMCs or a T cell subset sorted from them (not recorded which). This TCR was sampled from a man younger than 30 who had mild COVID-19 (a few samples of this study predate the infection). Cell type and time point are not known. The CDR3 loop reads CSARHVTSYEQYV. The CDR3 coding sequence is TGCAGTGCCCGCCACGTCACCTCCTACGAGCAGTACGTC.